This T cell receptor beta chain was sequenced in a study of T cell repertoires in cytomegalovirus infection. Whole-study results and caveats: HLA-C-restricted TCR beta clonotypes specific for CMV led the ex vivo response.

This clonotype appeared a few times. Its antigen is currently unknown. One entry per CDR3 protein results from TCRdb running MiXCR on the reads. The sample holds about 400,000 distinct CDR3 sequences, roughly 18% seen once. Between the trimmed V and J ends, which lost 3 bases and 5 bases, there was a span of 14 bases. The CDR3 is made up of 15 amino acids. V gene TRBV12-3 or TRBV12-4 combines with J gene TRBJ2-1; D gene unclear. The origin of this receptor is a human donor in good health (CMV status not recorded). Some clones in this sample may be carry-over from other donors' samples. Input material: PBMCs. The CDR3 spells CASSFRLGGDNEQFF. CDR3 nucleotide sequence: TGTGCCAGCAGTTTTCGTCTCGGTGGAGACAATGAGCAGTTCTTC.